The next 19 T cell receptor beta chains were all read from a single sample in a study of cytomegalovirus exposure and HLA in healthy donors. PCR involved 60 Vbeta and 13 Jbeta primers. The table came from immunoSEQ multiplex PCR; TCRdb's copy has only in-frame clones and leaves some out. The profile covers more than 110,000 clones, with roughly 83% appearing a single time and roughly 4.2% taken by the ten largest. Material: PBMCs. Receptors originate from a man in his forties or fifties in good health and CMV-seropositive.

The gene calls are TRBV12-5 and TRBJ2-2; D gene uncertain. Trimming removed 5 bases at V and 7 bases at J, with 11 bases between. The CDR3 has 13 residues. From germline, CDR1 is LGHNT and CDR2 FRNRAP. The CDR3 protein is CASGPLEIGELFF. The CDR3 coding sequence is TGTGCTAGTGGTCCCTTGGAGATCGGGGAGCTGTTTTTT.

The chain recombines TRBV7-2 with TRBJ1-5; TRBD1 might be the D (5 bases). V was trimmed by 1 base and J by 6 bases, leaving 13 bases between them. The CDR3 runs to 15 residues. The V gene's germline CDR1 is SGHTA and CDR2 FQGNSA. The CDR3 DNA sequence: TGTGCCAGCAGCTTAGAGGTAGGCAGGGCTCAGCCCCAGCATTTT. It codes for CASSLEVGRAQPQHF.

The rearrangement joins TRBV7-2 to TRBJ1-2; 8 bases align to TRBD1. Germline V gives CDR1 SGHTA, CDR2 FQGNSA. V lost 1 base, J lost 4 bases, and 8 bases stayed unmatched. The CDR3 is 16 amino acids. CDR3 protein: CASSLGPRGLAYGYTF. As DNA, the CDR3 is TGTGCCAGCAGCTTAGGTCCCAGGGGGCTTGCCTATGGCTACACCTTC.

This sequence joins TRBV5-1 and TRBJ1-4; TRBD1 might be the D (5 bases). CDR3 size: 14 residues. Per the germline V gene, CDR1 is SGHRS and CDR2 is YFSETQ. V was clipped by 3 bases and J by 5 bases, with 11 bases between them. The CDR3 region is CASSSGGVNEKLFF. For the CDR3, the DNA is TGCGCCAGCAGCTCGGGGGGGGTGAATGAAAAACTGTTTTTT.

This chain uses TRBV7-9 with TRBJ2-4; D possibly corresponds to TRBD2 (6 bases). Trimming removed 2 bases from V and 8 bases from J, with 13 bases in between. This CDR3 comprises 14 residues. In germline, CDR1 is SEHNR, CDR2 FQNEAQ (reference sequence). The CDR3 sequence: CASSLNRESDIQYF. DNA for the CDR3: TGTGCCAGCAGCTTAAACCGGGAGTCAGACATTCAGTACTTC.

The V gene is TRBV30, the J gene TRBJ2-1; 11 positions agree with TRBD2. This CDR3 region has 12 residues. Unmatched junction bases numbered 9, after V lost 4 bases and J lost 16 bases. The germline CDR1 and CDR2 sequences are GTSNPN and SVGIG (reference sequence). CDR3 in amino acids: CAWNSGGAWRFF. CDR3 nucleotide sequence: TGTGCCTGGAATAGCGGGGGGGCATGGCGCTTCTTC.

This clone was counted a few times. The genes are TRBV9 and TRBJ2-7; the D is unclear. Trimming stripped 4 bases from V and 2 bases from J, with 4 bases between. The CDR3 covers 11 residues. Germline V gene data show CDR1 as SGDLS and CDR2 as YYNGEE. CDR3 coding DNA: TGTGCCAGCAGCCTAACCTACGAGCAGTACTTC. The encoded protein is CASSLTYEQYF.

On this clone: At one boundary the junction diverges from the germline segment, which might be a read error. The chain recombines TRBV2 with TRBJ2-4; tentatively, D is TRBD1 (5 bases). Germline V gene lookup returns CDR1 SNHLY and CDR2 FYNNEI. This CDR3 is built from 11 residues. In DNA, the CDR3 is TGTGCCAGCAGTGAACGGCAGGGCTCGGACTTC. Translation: CASSERQGSDF.

CDR3 protein: CASSQGGARQYF. The CDR3 DNA follows: TGTGCCAGCAGCCAAGGTGGGGCTCGGCAGTACTTC. The chain employs TRBV14 and TRBJ2-7, with a weak D call TRBD1 (5 bases). Per germline, CDR1 SGHDN and CDR2 FVKESK. The ends were cut back, 1 base at V and 9 bases at J, with 10 bases in the middle. This CDR3 spans 12 amino acids.

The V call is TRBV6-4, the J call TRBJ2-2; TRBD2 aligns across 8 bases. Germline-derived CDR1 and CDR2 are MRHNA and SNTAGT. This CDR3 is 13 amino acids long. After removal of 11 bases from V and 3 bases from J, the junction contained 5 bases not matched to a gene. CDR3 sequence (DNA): TGTGCCTCCCGGGAGGGGGACACCGGGGAGCTGTTTTTT. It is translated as CASREGDTGELFF.

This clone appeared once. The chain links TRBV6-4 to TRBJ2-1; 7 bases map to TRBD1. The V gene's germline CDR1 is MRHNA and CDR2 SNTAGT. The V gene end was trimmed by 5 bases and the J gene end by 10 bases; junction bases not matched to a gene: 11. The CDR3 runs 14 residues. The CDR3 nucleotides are TGTGCCAGCAGTTTTGAGAACAGGGGTTGGGAGCAGTTCTTC. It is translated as CASSFENRGWEQFF.

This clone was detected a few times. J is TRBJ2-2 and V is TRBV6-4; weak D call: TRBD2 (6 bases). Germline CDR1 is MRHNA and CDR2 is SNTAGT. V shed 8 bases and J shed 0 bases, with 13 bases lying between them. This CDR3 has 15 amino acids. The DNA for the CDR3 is TGTGCCAGCGCTGCTAGCGTCGCGAACACCGGGGAGCTGTTTTTT. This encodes CASAASVANTGELFF.

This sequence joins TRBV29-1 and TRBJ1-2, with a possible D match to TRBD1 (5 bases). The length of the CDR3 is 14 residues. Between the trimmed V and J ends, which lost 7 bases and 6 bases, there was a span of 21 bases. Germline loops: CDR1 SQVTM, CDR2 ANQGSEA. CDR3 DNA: TGCAGCGCCACCAGTCCGGGCCCCAGGGATGGCTACACCTTC. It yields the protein CSATSPGPRDGYTF.

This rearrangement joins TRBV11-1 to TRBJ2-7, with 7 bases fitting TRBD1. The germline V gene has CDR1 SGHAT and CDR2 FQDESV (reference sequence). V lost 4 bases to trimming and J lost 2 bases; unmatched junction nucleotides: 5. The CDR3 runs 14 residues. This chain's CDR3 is CASSWDRFAYEQYF. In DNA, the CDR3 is TGTGCCAGCAGCTGGGACAGATTCGCCTACGAGCAGTACTTC.

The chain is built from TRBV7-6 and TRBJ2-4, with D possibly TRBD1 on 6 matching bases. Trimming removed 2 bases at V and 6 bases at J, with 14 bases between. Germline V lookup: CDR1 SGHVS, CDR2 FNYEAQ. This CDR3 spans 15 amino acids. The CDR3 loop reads CASSLSPQGLNIQYF. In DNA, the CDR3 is TGTGCCAGCAGCTTATCCCCCCAGGGGCTAAACATTCAGTACTTC.

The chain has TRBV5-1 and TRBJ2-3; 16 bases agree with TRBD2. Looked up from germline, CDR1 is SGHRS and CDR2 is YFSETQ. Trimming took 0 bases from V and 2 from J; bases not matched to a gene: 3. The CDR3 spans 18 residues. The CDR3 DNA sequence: TGCGCCAGCAGCTTGGCGGGACTAGCGGGAGGGGTCACAGATACGCAGTATTTT. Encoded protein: CASSLAGLAGGVTDTQYF.

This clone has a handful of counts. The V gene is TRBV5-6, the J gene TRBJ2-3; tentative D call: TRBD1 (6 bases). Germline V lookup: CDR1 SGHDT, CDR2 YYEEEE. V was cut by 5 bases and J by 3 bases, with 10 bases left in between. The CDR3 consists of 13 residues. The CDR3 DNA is TGTGCCAGCAGTCCTCAGGGGACAGATACGCAGTATTTT. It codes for CASSPQGTDTQYF.

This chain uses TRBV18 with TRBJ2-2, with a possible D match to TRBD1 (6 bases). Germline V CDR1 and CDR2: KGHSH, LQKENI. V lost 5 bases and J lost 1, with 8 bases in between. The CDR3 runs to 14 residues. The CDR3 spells CASSGQLNTGELFF. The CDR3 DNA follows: TGTGCCAGCTCAGGACAGCTGAACACCGGGGAGCTGTTTTTT.

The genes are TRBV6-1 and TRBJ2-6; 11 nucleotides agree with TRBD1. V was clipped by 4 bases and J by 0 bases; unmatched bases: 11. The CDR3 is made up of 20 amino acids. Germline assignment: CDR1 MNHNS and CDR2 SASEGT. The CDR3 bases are TGTGCCAGCAGTGGGACGGTGAGGGGGACAGGGGGCTCTGGGGCCAACGTCCTGACTTTC. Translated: CASSGTVRGTGGSGANVLTF.